The 21 T cell receptor beta chains reported below all come from one sample, sequenced in a study of human T cells and chemical hapten exposure. Indicated time point: pre-sensitization, week 0. Regarding treatment: therapeutic diphenylcyclopropenone sensitization with weekly scalp DPC. MiXCR, applied by TCRdb to the RACE reads, yields one record per CDR3 protein. The sample lists around 200,000 distinct CDR3 sequences; almost 30% were seen once. The starting material was whole blood, obtained in connection with sensitization to the hapten diphenylcyclopropenone (DPC). Receptor source: a woman aged 25 to 39 with alopecia areata. Some clones in this sample may be carry-over from other donors' samples.

This clonotype was found a few times. This chain connects TRBV5-1 to TRBJ1-6; D is unclear. CDR3 length equals 16 residues. Per the germline V gene, CDR1 is SGHRS and CDR2 is YFSETQ. V dropped 1 base and J dropped 8 bases, with 16 bases sitting between them. CDR3 amino acids: CASSLSFPEEDSPLHF. The CDR3 DNA follows: TGCGCCAGCAGCTTGTCGTTCCCTGAAGAGGATTCACCCCTCCACTTT.

This clonotype was found a few times. V gene TRBV5-4 combines with J gene TRBJ2-5, with TRBD2 identical over 9 bases. V shed 2 bases and J 5 bases; nucleotides not matched to a gene: 10. The length of the CDR3 is 16 residues. Germline V gives CDR1 SGHNT, CDR2 YYREEE (reference sequence). The CDR3 sequence: CASSFEAGGPSETQYF. The CDR3 nucleotides are TGTGCCAGCAGCTTTGAGGCGGGAGGGCCTTCGGAGACCCAGTACTTC.

This clonotype has only a few counts. The chain has TRBV6-2 or TRBV6-3 and TRBJ1-6; unclear D gene. V dropped 6 bases and J dropped 8 bases, with 11 bases sitting between them. CDR3 length equals 13 residues. In germline, CDR1 is MNHEY, CDR2 SVGEGT. CDR3 loop: CASSLLRDSPLHF. The CDR3 nucleotides are TGTGCCAGCAGCTTACTCCGGGATTCACCCCTCCACTTT.

This chain joins TRBV28 and TRBJ1-4; D remains ambiguous. Trimming removed 4 bases from V and 4 bases from J, with 16 bases in between. The CDR3 sequence is 16 residues long. Germline CDR1 MDHEN, CDR2 SYDVKM. The CDR3 DNA is TGTGCCAGCAGTTCATCCCCCTCAAGCTATAATGAAAAACTGTTTTTT. Encoded protein: CASSSSPSSYNEKLFF.

The rearrangement uses TRBV6-2 or TRBV6-3 and TRBJ2-7, with unresolved D. Germline loops: CDR1 MNHEY, CDR2 SVGEGT. V was pared by 2 bases and J by 1 base, with 9 bases between. This CDR3 comprises 14 residues. DNA of the CDR3: TGTGCCAGCAGTTACGTAGGGCAGTCCTACGAGCAGTACTTC. It specifies CASSYVGQSYEQYF.

The genes are TRBV5-1 and TRBJ2-1; no clear D. V was trimmed by 0 bases and J by 2 bases, leaving 12 bases between them. The CDR3 runs 16 residues. CDR1 is SGHRS and CDR2 is YFSETQ in the germline V gene. DNA of the CDR3: TGCGCCAGCAGCTTGGCCCCAGAAAGAACCTACAATGAGCAGTTCTTC. Translating it yields CASSLAPERTYNEQFF. The full variable domain, rest sourced from reference TRBV5-1 and TRBJ2-1, is KAGVTQTPRYLIKTRGQQVTLSCSPISGHRSVSWYQQTPGQGLQFLFEYFSETQRNKGNFPGRFSGRQFSNSRSEMNVSTLELGDSALYLCASSLAPERTYNEQFFGPGTRLTVL.

The table lists this clonotype with a few counts. J is TRBJ1-5 and V is TRBV7-2; maybe TRBD1 (5 bases). The V end lost 1 base, the J end lost 2 bases, and 9 bases lay between the germline ends. This CDR3 contains 15 residues. The germline V gene encodes CDR1 SGHTA and CDR2 FQGNSA. The CDR3 is CASSLVREGNQPQHF. The CDR3 bases are TGTGCCAGCAGCTTAGTCAGGGAAGGCAATCAGCCCCAGCATTTT. Supplemented by reference TRBV7-2 and TRBJ1-5, the full variable domain reads GAGVSQSPSNKVTEKGKDVELRCDPISGHTALYWYRQSLGQGLEFLIYFQGNSAPDKSGLPSDRFSAERTGGSVSTLTIQRTQQEDSAVYLCASSLVREGNQPQHFGDGTRLSIL.

This sequence joins TRBV28 and TRBJ2-5; the match to TRBD2 covers 9 bases. Per germline, CDR1 MDHEN and CDR2 SYDVKM. V dropped 5 bases and J dropped 4; count of bases not matched to a gene: 8. This CDR3 is 15 amino acids long. CDR3 nucleotides: TGTGCCAGCAGTCCGCAGGGACTAGCTTCAGAGACCCAGTACTTC. It codes for CASSPQGLASETQYF.

There are a few counts of this clonotype. The chain is built from TRBV18 and TRBJ1-5; TRBD1 might be the D (5 bases). CDR1 is KGHSH, CDR2 LQKENI, per germline. The CDR3 length is 15 residues. Trimming shortened V by 2 bases and J by 0 bases, and 8 bases separated the two germline ends. CDR3 DNA: TGTGCCAGCTCACCAGGGGGGATTAGCAATCAGCCCCAGCATTTT. Amino acids: CASSPGGISNQPQHF.

This clonotype was counted between two and nine times. The V gene is TRBV25-1, the J gene TRBJ2-3; 10 bases are shared with TRBD2. The V gene's germline CDR1 is MGHDK and CDR2 SYGVNS. The V gene end was trimmed by 8 bases and the J gene end by 3 bases; junction bases not matched to a gene: 8. The CDR3 has 15 amino acids. CDR3: CASGIAGGGTDTQYF. Here the CDR3 DNA reads TGTGCCAGCGGGATAGCGGGGGGCGGAACAGATACGCAGTATTTT.

This chain connects TRBV6-5 to TRBJ2-7; TRBD2 is a possible D gene (6 bases). This CDR3 is built from 15 residues. Germline V gene data show CDR1 as MNHEY and CDR2 as SVGAGI. V dropped 4 bases and J dropped 3 bases, with 16 bases sitting between them. CDR3 sequence reads: CASSSSGGVYYEQYF. In nucleotides, the CDR3 is TGTGCCAGCAGTTCCTCTGGCGGGGTCTACTACGAGCAGTACTTC.

The rearrangement uses TRBV7-2 and TRBJ2-2, with D possibly being TRBD1 (5 bases). CDR3 length: 14 amino acids. Trimming pared 4 bases from V and 7 bases from J, leaving 13 bases between. In germline, CDR1 is SGHTA, CDR2 FQGNSA. DNA of the CDR3: TGTGCCAGCAGCTCCTATACAGGTGGCGGGGAGCTGTTTTTT. Amino acid sequence: CASSSYTGGGELFF.

This clonotype was observed a handful of times. V and J are TRBV9 and TRBJ1-5; D unclear. There are 14 residues in the CDR3. CDR1 SGDLS and CDR2 YYNGEE come from the germline V gene. V shed 0 bases and J shed 4 bases, with 8 bases lying between them. The DNA of the CDR3 is TGTGCCAGCAGCGTAGGCGCAGCGAATCAGCCCCAGCATTTT. Its protein is CASSVGAANQPQHF.

This clonotype was picked up a small number of times. The chain carries TRBV4-3 and TRBJ1-6; perhaps TRBD1 as D (6 bases). The CDR3 extends over 15 amino acids. Trimming took off 2 bases at V and 8 bases at J, with 13 bases between the two ends. CDR1 is LGHNA and CDR2 is YSLEER in the germline V gene. In nucleotides, the CDR3 is TGCGCCAGCAGCCAAATTTCAGGGGTGGATTCACCCCTCCACTTT. Translation: CASSQISGVDSPLHF.

The J gene is TRBJ2-1, the V gene TRBV4-3; 10 bases map to TRBD2. The V gene end was trimmed by 4 bases and the J gene end by 4 bases; junction bases not matched to a gene: 7. Germline loops: CDR1 LGHNA, CDR2 YSLEER. The CDR3 loop spans 16 amino acids. CDR3 in DNA: TGCGCCAGCAGCCGAGATAGCGGGAGGTCATACAATGAGCAGTTCTTC. Translated, it gives CASSRDSGRSYNEQFF.

This clonotype was observed at least ten times. The V call is TRBV20-1, the J call TRBJ2-1; possible D gene TRBD1, 6 bases. CDR3 length: 15 residues. Per the germline V gene, CDR1 is DFQATT and CDR2 is SNEGSKA (reference sequence). The CDR3: CSPRGSNPPYNEQFF. The CDR3 DNA is TGCAGCCCGAGGGGGTCGAATCCCCCTTACAATGAGCAGTTCTTC.

This clonotype was seen more than once but under ten times. This chain connects TRBV18 to TRBJ1-1; D perhaps matches TRBD1 (6 bases). The CDR3 length is 13 residues. Germline V CDR1 and CDR2: KGHSH, LQKENI. V lost 5 bases, J lost 6 bases, and 13 bases lay in between. CDR3 DNA: TGTGCCAGCTCAACCTACAGGGACTCTGAAGCTTTCTTT. This translates into CASSTYRDSEAFF.

The V and J genes are TRBV29-1 and TRBJ2-1; 9 bases agree with TRBD2. Germline assignment: CDR1 SQVTM and CDR2 ANQGSEA. There are 15 residues in the CDR3. V lost 7 bases to trimming and J lost 6 bases; unmatched junction nucleotides: 13. The CDR3: CSGARLAGFSNEQFF. CDR3 DNA: TGCAGCGGGGCGCGTCTAGCGGGATTCAGCAATGAGCAGTTCTTC.

A few counts support this clonotype. The chain combines TRBV28 with TRBJ1-5; D uncertain. CDR3 length: 16 residues. Germline V lookup: CDR1 MDHEN, CDR2 SYDVKM. Trimming stripped 6 bases from V and 9 bases from J, with 24 bases between. In nucleotides, the CDR3 is TGTGCCAGCAGCGCCGATTATCGGACGGGATTGAGGCCCCAGCATTTT. Its protein product is CASSADYRTGLRPQHF.

The chain couples TRBV7-2 to TRBJ1-1, with D unresolved. V lost 5 bases, J lost 3 bases, and 13 bases lay in between. This CDR3 comprises 14 residues. Germline V lookup: CDR1 SGHTA, CDR2 FQGNSA. In DNA form, the CDR3 reads TGTGCCAGCAGCCGAGATGTCACGGACACTGAAGCTTTCTTT. It translates to CASSRDVTDTEAFF.

This clonotype has just a few counts. The chain couples TRBV7-9 to TRBJ2-5, with TRBD2 as a possible D gene (6 bases). Germline V gene lookup returns CDR1 SEHNR and CDR2 FQNEAQ (reference sequence). Trimming removed 5 bases from V and 0 bases from J, with 13 bases in between. This CDR3 has 15 amino acids. Here the CDR3 DNA reads TGTGCCAGCAGCCCCGATCTAGCGAACCAAGAGACCCAGTACTTC. Translation gives CASSPDLANQETQYF.